A selection of T cell receptor beta chains follows, all from one sample in a study of neurological immune-mediated disorders. MiXCR, run by TCRdb on the 5' RACE reads, gives a single entry per CDR3 protein. The sample gives 52,000 or so distinct CDR3 sequences, more than 3% of which show up once; roughly 2% is in the top ten. Sequenced material: CD4+ T cells from blood. The receptors come from a woman in her 40s with multiple sclerosis. CDR3s include the opening cysteine and the closing phenylalanine or tryptophan. Fields, in order: V gene, J gene, clone size, D gene, CDR3 protein, CDR3 DNA. D genes are given only for firm matches. The size field reads once, few or many counts, or a class when the clone is expanded.

V gene: TRBV6-2/TRBV6-3; J gene: TRBJ2-7; clone size: many; D gene: .; CDR3 protein: CASSHGVTRGYEQYF; CDR3 DNA: TGTGCCAGCAGCCACGGGGTGACGAGGGGTTACGAGCAGTACTTC
V gene: TRBV29-1; J gene: TRBJ2-7; clone size: many; D gene: .; CDR3 protein: CSVARGVGSGEQYF; CDR3 DNA: TGCAGCGTTGCCCGCGGGGTCGGCAGCGGGGAGCAGTACTTC
V gene: TRBV5-1; J gene: TRBJ1-3; clone size: many; D gene: .; CDR3 protein: CASSIRTGNTIYF; CDR3 DNA: TGCGCCAGCAGCATACGGACTGGAAACACCATATATTTT
V gene: TRBV20-1; J gene: TRBJ1-1; clone size: many; D gene: .; CDR3 protein: CSATPLGARNTEAFF; CDR3 DNA: TGCAGTGCTACCCCCTTGGGCGCCCGGAACACTGAAGCTTTCTTT
V gene: TRBV5-1; J gene: TRBJ2-7; clone size: many; D gene: .; CDR3 protein: CASSFLQDSSYEQYF; CDR3 DNA: TGCGCCAGCAGTTTCTTACAGGATTCTTCCTACGAGCAGTACTTC
V gene: TRBV5-1; J gene: TRBJ2-3; clone size: many; D gene: .; CDR3 protein: CASSLAADTQYF; CDR3 DNA: TGCGCCAGCAGCTTGGCGGCAGATACGCAGTATTTT
V gene: TRBV19; J gene: TRBJ2-7; clone size: few; D gene: .; CDR3 protein: CASSITRGGYEQYF; CDR3 DNA: TGTGCCAGTAGTATAACCAGGGGGGGCTACGAGCAGTACTTC
V gene: TRBV7-9; J gene: TRBJ2-7; clone size: many; D gene: TRBD2; CDR3 protein: CASSPLWGGYEQYF; CDR3 DNA: TGTGCCAGCAGCCCCCTCTGGGGGGGCTACGAGCAGTACTTC
V gene: TRBV7-8; J gene: TRBJ1-5; clone size: many; D gene: .; CDR3 protein: CASSLLLGIQPQHF; CDR3 DNA: TGTGCCAGCAGCTTATTACTGGGAATTCAGCCCCAGCATTTT
V gene: TRBV28; J gene: TRBJ1-4; clone size: many; D gene: TRBD1; CDR3 protein: CASSSQGGGNEKLFF; CDR3 DNA: TGTGCCAGCAGTTCACAGGGGGGAGGTAATGAAAAACTGTTTTTT
V gene: TRBV30; J gene: TRBJ1-1; clone size: many; D gene: .; CDR3 protein: CAWWQGMNTEAFF; CDR3 DNA: TGTGCCTGGTGGCAGGGGATGAACACTGAAGCTTTCTTT
V gene: TRBV5-1; J gene: TRBJ2-2; clone size: many; D gene: TRBD2; CDR3 protein: CASSFSGGANTGELFF; CDR3 DNA: TGCGCCAGCAGCTTTAGCGGGGGGGCGAACACCGGGGAGCTGTTTTTT
V gene: TRBV5-4; J gene: TRBJ2-1; clone size: many; D gene: .; CDR3 protein: CASSLGGVNEQFF; CDR3 DNA: TGTGCCAGCAGCTTGGGGGGGGTCAATGAGCAGTTCTTC